A single TCR beta chain is shown here with its context. The library gave individual cDNA molecules unique molecular identifiers. Original analysis: The number of TCRs in each sample had a median of approximately 96,000 and spanned about 20,000 to 700,000. TCRdb used MiXCR to reprocess the RACE reads, holding one entry per CDR3 protein. V and J calls and clone size were set by TCRdb, not the authors. The data contain 300,000 to 400,000 distinct CDR3 sequences, approximately 6.3% of them seen just once; the ten biggest clones take up approximately 8%. This record belongs to a study of human T cells and chemical hapten exposure. About the study: The study enrolled mostly female patients with alopecia areata, totalis or universalis.

V shed 1 base, J shed 5 bases, and the junction held 7 bases outside the gene matches. The CDR3 totals 16 residues. Germline CDR1 is SGHTA and CDR2 is FQGNSA. Regarding time point: patch test 1, 2 weeks after DPC sensitization. Treatment given: therapeutic diphenylcyclopropenone sensitization with weekly scalp DPC. Blood sampling occurred before each patch-test application. The V call is TRBV7-2, the J call TRBJ2-3; TRBD2 aligns across 9 bases. The TCR was taken from a woman younger than 35 with alopecia areata. Some clones in this sample may be carry-over from other donors' samples. The starting material was whole blood, obtained in connection with sensitization to the hapten diphenylcyclopropenone (DPC). CDR3 in DNA: TGTGCCAGCAGCTTAGGGCGCGGGGGGGCGGAAGATACGCAGTATTTT. Its translation is CASSLGRGGAEDTQYF.